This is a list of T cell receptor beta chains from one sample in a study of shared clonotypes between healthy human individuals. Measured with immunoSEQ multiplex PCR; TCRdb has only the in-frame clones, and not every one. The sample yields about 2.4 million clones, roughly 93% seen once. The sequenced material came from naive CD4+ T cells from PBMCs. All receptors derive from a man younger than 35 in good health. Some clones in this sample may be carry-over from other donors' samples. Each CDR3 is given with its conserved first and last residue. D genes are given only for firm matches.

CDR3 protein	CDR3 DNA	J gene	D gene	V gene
CASSLPLAGGNEQFF	TGTGCCAGCAGTTTACCCCTAGCGGGAGGGAATGAGCAGTTCTTC	TRBJ2-1	TRBD2	TRBV28
CASRLKRGTQYF	TGTGCAAGTCGCTTAAAACGCGGTACGCAGTATTTT	TRBJ2-3	NA	TRBV12-2
CASSPHRAATNEKLFF	TGTGCCAGCAGCCCGCACAGGGCTGCAACTAATGAAAAACTGTTTTTT	TRBJ1-4	NA	TRBV9
CASSLFGGDTQYF	TGTGCCAGCAGCTTATTTGGGGGGGATACGCAGTATTTT	TRBJ2-3	NA	TRBV11-3
CASSPDRGLQPQHF	TGTGCCAGCTCACCAGACAGGGGGCTCCAGCCCCAGCATTTT	TRBJ1-5	TRBD1	TRBV18
CASSLAGSKQETQYF	TGCGCCAGCAGCTTGGCCGGGTCCAAGCAAGAGACCCAGTACTTC	TRBJ2-5	NA	TRBV5-1
CASSLLAGAFNEQFF	TGTGCCAGCAGCCTTCTAGCGGGAGCCTTCAATGAGCAGTTCTTC	TRBJ2-1	TRBD2	TRBV7-3
CATRQDRGYGYTF	TGTGCCACCCGACAGGACAGGGGCTATGGCTACACCTTC	TRBJ1-2	TRBD1	TRBV10-3
CASSPMGQGWETQYF	TGCGCCAGCAGCCCGATGGGACAGGGGTGGGAGACCCAGTACTTC	TRBJ2-5	TRBD1	TRBV4-1
CASSFHQPNEKLFF	TGTGCCAGCAGCTTTCACCAGCCTAATGAAAAACTGTTTTTT	TRBJ1-4	NA	TRBV7-9
CASSVAGANYEQYF	TGTGCCAGCAGTGTTGCAGGGGCTAACTACGAGCAGTACTTC	TRBJ2-7	NA	TRBV28